Listed below are T cell receptor beta chains from one sample, sequenced in a study of cytomegalovirus exposure and HLA in healthy donors. The data were produced by immunoSEQ multiplex PCR, yet TCRdb's version contains in-frame clones alone and is incomplete. The table shows over 150,000 clones, with around 65% occurring only once. The specimen was PBMCs. The receptors were sampled from a woman aged 40-49 years in good health and CMV-seropositive. The CDR3 runs from the conserved cysteine through the conserved F or W. A D gene is named only where the DNA matches it firmly. Not all rows give a size; the values are once, few, many and, for expanded clones, a class.

J gene,clone size,V gene,D gene,CDR3 length,CDR3 protein,CDR3 DNA
TRBJ1-2,-,TRBV25-1,-,16,CASSESGGRPNYGYTF,TGTGCCAGCAGTGAATCCGGGGGTCGGCCTAACTATGGCTACACCTTC
TRBJ2-2,-,TRBV29-1,-,14,CSVYRDSNTGELFF,TGCAGCGTCTACAGAGATTCGAACACCGGGGAGCTGTTTTTT
TRBJ2-7,-,TRBV6-6,TRBD2,15,CASSYSAGGPGEQYF,TGTGCCAGCAGTTACTCAGCGGGAGGGCCCGGCGAGCAGTACTTC
TRBJ2-3,-,TRBV7-2,TRBD2,16,CASSLAPLAGGRPQYF,TGTGCCAGCAGCTTAGCCCCACTAGCGGGGGGGCGGCCGCAGTATTTT
TRBJ1-4,-,TRBV21-1,-,13,CASSTRRLEKLFF,TGTGCCAGCAGTACTAGGAGACTTGAAAAACTGTTTTTT
TRBJ2-7,-,TRBV19,-,15,CASSISRGSWYEQYF,TGTGCCAGTAGTATAAGTAGGGGCTCTTGGTACGAGCAGTACTTC
TRBJ2-3,-,TRBV7-3,-,13,CASSPGGPDTQYF,TGTGCCAGCAGCCCCGGGGGTCCAGATACGCAGTATTTT
TRBJ1-4,-,TRBV5-1,TRBD1,16,CASSFDRGPTVGKLFF,TGCGCCAGCAGCTTCGACAGGGGGCCCACCGTAGGAAAACTGTTTTTT
TRBJ2-5,few,TRBV5-4,-,15,CASSLAGGEGETQYF,TGTGCCAGCAGCTTGGCCGGGGGAGAGGGAGAGACCCAGTACTTC
TRBJ2-3,-,TRBV28,TRBD1,17,CASSSLHGQGGTDTQYF,TGTGCCAGCAGCTCTCTTCACGGACAGGGGGGCACAGATACGCAGTATTTT
TRBJ2-1,-,TRBV4-2,-,16,CASSQDVGGLYNEQFF,TGTGCCAGCAGCCAAGATGTGGGAGGCCTCTACAATGAGCAGTTCTTC
TRBJ2-7,few,TRBV9,TRBD1,13,CASTRTGGGEQYF,TGTGCCAGCACTCGGACAGGGGGCGGCGAGCAGTACTTC
TRBJ2-1,-,TRBV28,-,17,CASSSPSPSGLYNEQFF,TGTGCCAGCAGTTCCCCCTCCCCCAGCGGGTTATACAATGAGCAGTTCTTC
TRBJ1-1,few,TRBV18,TRBD1,15,CASSPPGRQGAEAFF,TGTGCCAGCTCACCACCGGGAAGACAGGGGGCTGAAGCTTTCTTT
TRBJ2-1,-,TRBV9,TRBD1,15,CASSVTGARHNEQFF,TGTGCCAGCAGCGTAACAGGGGCACGCCACAATGAGCAGTTCTTC
TRBJ1-2,-,TRBV7-2,-,13,CASSLGPGNGYPF,TGTGCCAGCAGCTTAGGTCCAGGTAATGGCTACCCCTTC
TRBJ2-5,-,TRBV4-3,-,19,CASSQDLPSWQGGQETQYF,TGCGCCAGCAGCCAAGACCTACCTTCCTGGCAGGGCGGACAAGAGACCCAGTACTTC
TRBJ2-1,-,TRBV10-3,TRBD2,20,CAISESGTSGRATRRNEQFF,TGTGCCATCAGTGAGTCGGGGACTAGCGGGAGGGCCACACGCCGGAATGAGCAGTTCTTC
TRBJ2-7,-,TRBV7-2,TRBD1,14,CASSARDRGYEQYF,TGTGCCAGCAGCGCGCGGGACAGGGGCTACGAGCAGTACTTC
TRBJ2-7,-,TRBV5-1,-,20,CASSLSPSSPAIGALYEQYF,TGCGCCAGCAGCTTGAGTCCCTCCTCTCCGGCGATTGGAGCCCTCTACGAGCAGTACTTC
TRBJ1-2,-,TRBV28,-,14,CASSLSYPEGGYTF,TGTGCCAGCAGTTTATCCTACCCTGAGGGTGGCTACACCTTC
TRBJ2-7,-,TRBV10-3,TRBD1,15,CAISDEGALSYEQYF,TGTGCCATCAGTGATGAGGGGGCCCTCTCCTACGAGCAGTACTTC
TRBJ2-7,-,TRBV4-2,TRBD2,14,CASSVRGAVYEQYF,TGTGCCAGCAGCGTGCGGGGGGCGGTTTACGAGCAGTACTTC
TRBJ1-3,-,TRBV10-3,-,16,CAISESKGVFGNTIYF,TGTGCCATCAGTGAGTCGAAAGGGGTATTCGGAAACACCATATATTTT
TRBJ1-2,-,TRBV7-9,-,14,CASSFGTSNYGYTF,TGTGCCAGCAGTTTCGGGACTTCCAACTATGGCTACACCTTC
TRBJ2-7,-,TRBV28,TRBD2,15,CASSSSGRAIWEQYF,TGTGCCAGCAGTTCTAGCGGGAGGGCCATTTGGGAGCAGTACTTC
TRBJ2-7,-,TRBV7-2,-,13,CASSPPGPYEQYF,TGTGCCAGCAGCCCCCCAGGCCCCTACGAGCAGTACTTC
TRBJ1-5,few,TRBV9,-,14,CASSASRGGQPQHF,TGTGCCAGCAGCGCCTCGAGGGGGGGTCAGCCCCAGCATTTT
TRBJ2-7,-,TRBV29-1,TRBD2,12,CSVGGEGSEQYF,TGCAGCGTTGGGGGGGAGGGGAGTGAGCAGTACTTC
TRBJ1-2,few,TRBV6-5,-,13,CASSPQGFYGYTF,TGTGCCAGCAGTCCCCAGGGGTTCTATGGCTACACCTTC
TRBJ2-2,-,TRBV27,-,14,CASSLTVRVGELFF,TGTGCCAGCAGTTTAACAGTCAGGGTCGGGGAGCTGTTTTTT
TRBJ1-5,-,TRBV19,-,14,CASSTQGQGQPQHF,TGTGCCAGTAGTACACAGGGTCAAGGGCAGCCCCAGCATTTT
TRBJ1-5,-,TRBV2,-,18,CASSVTVQPSFSNQPQHF,TGTGCCAGCAGTGTTACAGTACAGCCCTCCTTTAGCAATCAGCCCCAGCATTTT
TRBJ2-7,-,TRBV6-6,TRBD1,15,CASSSAGTGRGEQYF,TGTGCCAGCAGTTCAGCCGGGACAGGGAGAGGCGAGCAGTACTTC
TRBJ1-2,-,TRBV5-1,-,13,CASSPRDNYGYPF,TGCGCCAGCAGCCCCAGGGATAACTATGGCTACCCCTTC
TRBJ2-7,-,TRBV5-4,TRBD2,16,CASSRPLAGLSYEQYF,TGTGCCAGCAGCCGACCTTTAGCGGGACTCTCCTACGAGCAGTACTTC
TRBJ2-2,-,TRBV5-1,TRBD1,14,CASSGQGASGELFF,TGCGCCAGCAGCGGGCAGGGGGCGTCCGGGGAGCTGTTTTTT
TRBJ2-2,few,TRBV7-9,TRBD2,16,CASSPLAGGITGELFF,TGTGCCAGCAGCCCCCTAGCGGGGGGGATCACCGGGGAGCTGTTTTTT
TRBJ2-7,-,TRBV4-3,TRBD2,16,CASSRSVSGSGYEQYF,TGCGCCAGCAGCCGGTCGGTTAGCGGGAGTGGCTACGAGCAGTACTTC
TRBJ2-1,-,TRBV7-2,TRBD2,17,CASSRRRGGGPGNEQFF,TGTGCCAGCAGCCGCCGCCGTGGGGGAGGGCCGGGGAATGAGCAGTTCTTC
TRBJ1-1,-,TRBV2,-,14,CASSLQLGDTEAFF,TGTGCCAGCAGTTTACAACTGGGAGACACTGAAGCTTTCTTT
TRBJ1-2,-,TRBV2,TRBD1,14,CASSGDSGAYGYTF,TGTGCCAGCAGTGGGGACAGTGGAGCCTATGGCTACACCTTC
TRBJ2-3,few,TRBV6-6,TRBD2,16,CASSMGLAGRADTQYF,TGTGCCAGCAGTATGGGACTAGCGGGAAGGGCAGATACGCAGTATTTT
TRBJ2-1,-,TRBV7-2,-,13,CASSLRSRGEQFF,TGTGCCAGCAGCTTAAGGTCCAGGGGTGAGCAGTTCTTC
TRBJ2-6,-,TRBV18,-,16,CASSPTVNAGANVLTF,TGTGCCAGCTCACCGACAGTGAACGCTGGGGCCAACGTCCTGACTTTC
TRBJ2-1,-,TRBV9,-,16,CASSVSQGTPYNEQFF,TGTGCCAGCAGCGTAAGCCAGGGGACCCCATACAATGAGCAGTTCTTC
TRBJ1-1,few,TRBV2,TRBD1,15,CASRVLGTGNTEAFF,TGTGCCAGCAGGGTCCTAGGGACAGGGAACACTGAAGCTTTCTTT
TRBJ2-7,few,TRBV5-1,TRBD2,16,CASSPYRGGGAYEQYF,TGCGCCAGCAGCCCATATCGGGGTGGGGGGGCCTACGAGCAGTACTTC
TRBJ2-1,few,TRBV7-2,-,15,CASSSHGQFNNEQFF,TGTGCCAGCAGCTCCCACGGACAGTTTAACAATGAGCAGTTCTTC
TRBJ2-7,-,TRBV5-1,TRBD1,15,CASTLTGEVPYEQYF,TGCGCCAGCACCTTGACAGGGGAGGTACCCTACGAGCAGTACTTC
TRBJ2-4,-,TRBV13,TRBD1,14,CASSWTGGGDIQYF,TGTGCCAGCAGCTGGACAGGGGGAGGAGACATTCAGTACTTC
TRBJ2-2,-,TRBV19,-,13,CASRGGNTGELFF,TGTGCCAGTAGGGGGGGGAACACCGGGGAGCTGTTTTTT
TRBJ2-5,-,TRBV27,TRBD2,15,CASSSPIAGWKTQYF,TGTGCCAGCAGTTCTCCCATAGCGGGATGGAAGACCCAGTACTTC
TRBJ2-1,-,TRBV18,-,16,CASSPPRGAPGNEQFF,TGTGCCAGCTCACCCCCTCGGGGGGCCCCTGGAAATGAGCAGTTCTTC
TRBJ1-4,-,TRBV6-5,-,15,CASSRDRNRDEKLFF,TGTGCCAGCAGCCGGGACCGAAACAGGGATGAAAAACTGTTTTTT
TRBJ2-7,few,TRBV7-2,TRBD2,18,CASSLAERTSGSSYEQYF,TGTGCCAGCAGCTTAGCAGAACGGACTAGCGGGAGCTCCTACGAGCAGTACTTC
TRBJ2-5,-,TRBV9,-,15,CASSVESGSMETQYF,TGTGCCAGCAGCGTAGAATCCGGGAGTATGGAGACCCAGTACTTC
TRBJ1-6,-,TRBV5-1,-,14,CASSLDRNNSPLPF,TGCGCCAGCAGCTTGGACAGAAATAATTCACCCCTCCCCTTT
TRBJ1-1,-,TRBV14,-,16,CASSQPTGLPNTEAFF,TGTGCCAGCAGCCAACCTACAGGGCTTCCAAACACTGAAGCTTTCTTT